A single sample gave rise to the 22 T cell receptor beta chains below, sequenced in a study of a mutant IDH1 vaccine in newly diagnosed glioma. The time point denotes: week 5, during vaccination. In the vaccine, a single dose held 300 ug of the mutant IDH1 20-mer peptide, along with topical imiquimod. What these receptors recognize is not known. Generated by immunoSEQ multiplex PCR, the TCRdb table keeps only in-frame clones and is missing some. The profile shows some 10,000 clones, about nine tenths of them singletons. The sample in question was PBMCs, obtained from a glioma patient whose treatment included an IDH1 peptide vaccine. These receptors all come from a woman between 35 and 50 years old with glioma. Some clones in this sample may be carry-over from other donors' samples.

The V call is TRBV5-1, the J call TRBJ2-3; tentative D call: TRBD1 (6 bases). Trimming removed 4 bases from V and 3 bases from J, with 15 bases in between. Germline assignment: CDR1 SGHRS and CDR2 YFSETQ. The CDR3 spans 15 residues. CDR3: CASSTGLSKTDTQYF. The DNA for the CDR3 is TGCGCCAGCAGCACAGGGTTATCGAAGACAGATACGCAGTATTTT.

J is TRBJ2-7 and V is TRBV2; D is uncertain. Trimming removed 3 bases from V and 1 base from J, with 10 bases in between. CDR1 and CDR2 from the germline V gene are SNHLY and FYNNEI. The CDR3 spans 14 residues. DNA of the CDR3: TGTGCCAGCAGTGACCCGGTTTTGTCCTACGAGCAGTACTTC. This codes for CASSDPVLSYEQYF.

The genes are TRBV7-9 and TRBJ2-2; TRBD1 matches at 8 bases. The CDR3 has 16 residues. Germline-derived CDR1 and CDR2 are SEHNR and FQNEAQ (reference sequence). The trim removed 1 base at V and 3 bases at J, leaving 4 bases unmatched. CDR3 DNA: TGTGCCAGCAGCTTAGGGACAGGGTTCTACACCGGGGAGCTGTTTTTT. Amino acid sequence: CASSLGTGFYTGELFF.

The chain links TRBV6-1 to TRBJ2-1; 16 bases map to TRBD2. The germline V gene encodes CDR1 MNHNS and CDR2 SASEGT. This CDR3 is built from 15 residues. V shed 6 bases, J shed 9 bases, and the junction held 5 bases outside the gene matches. The CDR3 sequence: CASRGLAGGPGEQFF. In DNA form, the CDR3 reads TGTGCCAGCAGGGGACTAGCGGGAGGGCCCGGTGAGCAGTTCTTC.

The gene calls are TRBV19 and TRBJ1-2; possibly TRBD1 for D (6 bases). Trimming shortened V by 5 bases and J by 3 bases, and 10 bases separated the two germline ends. The CDR3 has 13 residues. Germline values: CDR1 LNHDA, CDR2 SQIVND (reference sequence). This CDR3 is CASSRDIYYGYTF. The CDR3 DNA follows: TGTGCCAGTAGTCGGGACATTTACTATGGCTACACCTTC.

This chain joins TRBV2 and TRBJ1-2; 8 bases fit TRBD1. The trim removed 1 base at V and 4 bases at J, leaving 2 bases unmatched. Germline CDR1 SNHLY, CDR2 FYNNEI. This CDR3 has 14 residues. The CDR3 region has the DNA TGTGCCAGCAGTGAAGGGCAGGGGGCCTATGGCTACACCTTC. Residues: CASSEGQGAYGYTF.

The V and J genes are TRBV6-5 and TRBJ1-5; D remains unclear. The V end was cut by 6 bases, the J end by 4 bases, with 7 bases between. Germline V gene lookup returns CDR1 MNHEY and CDR2 SVGAGI. The CDR3 has 12 residues. As DNA, the CDR3 is TGTGCCAGCAGAGCTAGTAATCAGCCCCAGCATTTT. Protein: CASRASNQPQHF.

This chain connects TRBV14 to TRBJ2-7, with 11 bases lining up with TRBD1. Looked up from germline, CDR1 is SGHDN and CDR2 is FVKESK. The CDR3 spans 16 residues. V shed 0 bases and J 5 bases; nucleotides not matched to a gene: 6. In DNA, the CDR3 is TGTGCCAGCAGCCAAGACCCATGGGACAGGGGGGACGAGCAGTACTTC. Its protein product is CASSQDPWDRGDEQYF. The entire variable domain, with the rest obtained from reference TRBV14 and TRBJ2-7, is as follows: EAGVTQFPSHSVIEKGQTVTLRCDPISGHDNLYWYRRVMGKEIKFLLHFVKESKQDESGMPNNRFLAERTGGTYSTLKVQPAELEDSGVYFCASSQDPWDRGDEQYFGPGTRLTVT.

This clone appeared a few times. The rearrangement uses TRBV2 and TRBJ2-3; D tentatively reads TRBD1 or TRBD2 (5 bases each). This CDR3 is built from 13 residues. The V and J ends lost 8 bases and 0 bases respectively, with 9 bases between them. The germline gives CDR1 SNHLY, CDR2 FYNNEI. CDR3 DNA: TGTGCCAGCCTAAGGGACAGCACAGATACGCAGTATTTT. Translation gives CASLRDSTDTQYF.

Only one count was recorded for this clone. The rearrangement joins TRBV20-1 to TRBJ2-1; D is ambiguous. The CDR3 spans 11 residues. Trimming cost V 8 bases and J 4 bases, with 9 bases left between them. Germline CDR1 DFQATT, CDR2 SNEGSKA (reference sequence). The CDR3 loop reads CSPNQYNEQFF. Written as DNA, the CDR3 is TGCAGTCCAAACCAGTACAATGAGCAGTTCTTC.

V is TRBV28 and J is TRBJ1-1; D unclear. The V gene's germline CDR1 is MDHEN and CDR2 SYDVKM. Deletions cut 8 bases from V and 1 base from J, with 5 bases between. There are 11 residues in the CDR3. The CDR3 DNA follows: TGTGCCAGCTCCGGGAACACTGAAGCTTTCTTT. It codes for CASSGNTEAFF.

This rearrangement joins TRBV7-8 to TRBJ1-2; no definite D call. Germline assignment: CDR1 SGHVS and CDR2 FQNEAQ. The CDR3 length is 12 residues. With 7 bases removed from V and 5 bases from J, the gap between germline ends came to 11 bases. The CDR3 DNA follows: TGTGCCAGCACCACGGGAAGTTATGGCTACACCTTC. This encodes CASTTGSYGYTF.

J is TRBJ1-2 and V is TRBV7-9; perhaps TRBD1 as D (5 bases). CDR1 and CDR2 from the germline V gene are SEHNR and FQNEAQ (reference sequence). CDR3 size: 13 residues. V dropped 5 bases and J dropped 8 bases, with 15 bases sitting between them. The CDR3 region has the DNA TGTGCCAGCAGCGTACAGGAATCCTGGGGCTACACCTTC. Its translation: CASSVQESWGYTF.

The genes are TRBV11-1 and TRBJ2-2; D ambiguous. V was clipped by 5 bases and J by 2 bases, with 12 bases between them. CDR1 SGHAT and CDR2 FQDESV come from the germline V gene (reference sequence). This CDR3 contains 15 residues. CDR3 in DNA: TGTGCCAGCAGCATAGGCAGCATCAACACCGGGGAGCTGTTTTTT. Protein: CASSIGSINTGELFF.

V is TRBV4-1 and J is TRBJ2-6; D gene ambiguous. Per germline, CDR1 MGHRA and CDR2 YSYEKL. CDR3 size: 17 residues. Trimming shortened V by 0 bases and J by 4 bases, and 13 bases separated the two germline ends. CDR3 protein: CASSQDGSRIGANVLTF. The CDR3, as DNA: TGCGCCAGCAGCCAAGATGGGTCGCGGATCGGGGCCAACGTCCTGACTTTC.

J is TRBJ1-1 and V is TRBV14; a weak D match, TRBD1 (5 bases). Per germline, CDR1 SGHDN and CDR2 FVKESK. The CDR3 spans 16 residues. Trimming took 0 bases from V and 2 from J, leaving 13 bases between them. CDR3 protein: CASSQDLTGGNTEAFF. CDR3 coding DNA: TGTGCCAGCAGCCAAGATTTAACCGGGGGAAACACTGAAGCTTTCTTT.

The chain carries TRBV7-2 and TRBJ1-2, with D possibly being TRBD1 (6 bases). The germline CDR1 and CDR2 sequences are SGHTA and FQGNSA. Trimming left V 5 bases short and J 14 bases short, with 21 bases between. This CDR3 has 13 amino acids. CDR3 bases: TGTGCCAGCAGCCCGTACAGGGAAAGCGGGGGGACCTTC. Its protein product is CASSPYRESGGTF.

The chain joins TRBV7-9 to TRBJ2-1; 10 bases are a match to TRBD2. The CDR3 is 18 amino acids. Per germline, CDR1 SEHNR and CDR2 FQNEAQ (reference sequence). V was pared by 3 bases and J by 4 bases, with 12 bases of the junction left unmatched. The CDR3 region has the DNA TGTGCCAGCAGCTTCCAACGATTTAGCGGGGGGCCGTACAATGAGCAGTTCTTC. Translated: CASSFQRFSGGPYNEQFF.

The genes are TRBV9 and TRBJ2-1; 9 bases map to TRBD2. The V segment lost 3 bases and the J segment 0 bases; nucleotides outside the gene matches: 4. The CDR3 loop spans 16 amino acids. Germline V lookup: CDR1 SGDLS, CDR2 YYNGEE. The CDR3 reads CASSGLADFSYNEQFF. The CDR3 DNA reads TGTGCCAGCAGCGGACTAGCGGACTTCTCCTACAATGAGCAGTTCTTC.

V usage is TRBV5-5 and J usage is TRBJ1-4, with D possibly matching TRBD1 (6 bases). CDR1 and CDR2 (germline): SGHKS, YYEKEE (reference sequence). The germline V and J ends were trimmed by 1 base and 3 bases, with 13 bases remaining between them. This CDR3 has 16 amino acids. This chain's CDR3 is CASSLLLGQPNEKLFF. DNA for the CDR3: TGTGCCAGCAGCTTGCTCCTCGGACAGCCTAATGAAAAACTGTTTTTT.

The chain uses TRBV19 and TRBJ2-7; D not resolved. Germline lookup yields CDR1 LNHDA and CDR2 SQIVND (reference sequence). The CDR3 contains 10 residues. The V and J ends lost 6 bases and 6 bases respectively, with 6 bases between them. The CDR3 DNA reads as TGTGCCAGTAGCCCCCCCGAGCAGTACTTC. This sequence encodes CASSPPEQYF.

The chain has TRBV6-1 and TRBJ2-7; weak D call: TRBD2 (6 bases). Per the germline V gene, CDR1 is MNHNS and CDR2 is SASEGT. The CDR3 is 13 amino acids. V dropped 2 bases and J dropped 3 bases, with 8 bases sitting between them. CDR3 in amino acids: CASSEMGLYEQYF. CDR3 nucleotides: TGTGCCAGCAGTGAAATGGGACTCTACGAGCAGTACTTC.